In its sample, the clone carrying this T cell receptor (beta chain) was seen many times. The data are from a study of T-cell reconstitution after alpha-beta-depleted transplantation in children. Germline loops: CDR1 SGHNT, CDR2 YENEEA. There are 13 residues in the CDR3. Trimming took 0 bases from V and 8 from J, leaving 8 bases between them. Unique molecular identifiers were incorporated during preparation of the TCRbeta library. TCRdb reprocessed the PCR reads via MiXCR and lists one record per CDR3 protein. The data show about 230,000 distinct CDR3 sequences, 8% to 10% seen once. Specimen: PBMCs from the stem cell graft donor, collected from the stem cell graft. The clonotype was recovered from a human donor who donated a stem cell graft to a child with acute lymphoblastic leukemia. The V gene is TRBV11-3, the J gene TRBJ2-1; no reliable D call. The CDR3 reads CASSLDNGDEQFF. CDR3 bases: TGTGCCAGCAGCTTAGATAATGGCGATGAGCAGTTCTTC.